This T cell receptor (beta chain) emerged from a study of cytomegalovirus exposure and HLA in healthy donors. Turning to the study itself: Most donors, roughly 82% of several hundred genotyped, fell in the Caucasian-associated ancestry cluster. Findings of the study overall: The majority of TCR sequences were rare, yet some public TCRs appeared in many donors. Associated with cytomegalovirus, according to the listing, were 150 to 200 TCR beta chains. Follow-up analysis seemed to connect common viral pathogens with several of the most significant clusters identified.

A multiplex PCR was run with 60 Vbeta primers and 13 Jbeta primers. Clones were sequenced by immunoSEQ multiplex PCR, and TCRdb holds only the in-frame ones, with some missing. The table lists 190,000 or so clones, less than 85% of them singletons, with under 2% in the top ten. As concerns this clone: Its specificity is unknown.

Germline lookup yields CDR1 LGHNA and CDR2 YSLEER. After removal of 0 bases from V and 8 bases from J, the junction contained 9 bases not matched to a gene. The CDR3 has 16 amino acids. The chain uses TRBV4-3 and TRBJ2-1; 8 nucleotides match TRBD2. The source of this sequence is a girl aged 10 to 17 in good health and CMV-seropositive. Sample: PBMCs. Here the CDR3 reads CASSQDLAGGMDEQFF. CDR3 coding DNA: TGCGCCAGCAGCCAAGACCTCGCGGGGGGCATGGATGAGCAGTTCTTC.